The text below deals with one T cell receptor (beta chain). Its binding antigen is unknown. From its cysteine to its phenylalanine, the CDR3 spans 19 amino acids. The nucleotide record is missing. CDR1 and CDR2 were assigned from the germline V gene as MDHEN and SYDVKM. From each donor, a roughly 2.3 ml peripheral blood sample was collected into PAXgene tubes and stored at -80 degrees C. Total RNA was isolated from whole blood with the PAXgene blood miRNA kit on an automated QIAcube, without T cell sorting. Peripheral blood from monozygotic twin pairs concordant or discordant for inflammatory bowel disease was subjected to deep TCRalpha and TCRbeta repertoire profiling with unique molecular barcoding. Smoking habits were recorded for all twin pairs, with individuals classified as current, former or never smokers. Libraries were prepared through 5' RACE. The input for every TCR library was around 3,800 ng of total RNA. For each sample, cDNA synthesis was carried out in eight separate reactions using SMARTScribe reverse transcriptase. During cDNA synthesis, unique molecular identifiers containing a 6-nucleotide sample barcode were introduced by template switching. Two nested PCRs of approximately 16 and 10 cycles amplified the TCRalpha and TCRbeta cDNA, and bead purification followed each PCR. Before amplification, the cDNA was both treated with uracil DNA-glycosylase and purified with the QIAquick PCR purification kit. The second PCR was the step at which Illumina TruSeq-compatible adapters and sample-specific barcodes were added. TapeStation and Qubit were used to check library quality and concentration, and 5 ng of each library went into the pool. Sequencing of pooled libraries was carried out on an Illumina HiSeq2500 single-index Rapid Run using 2 x 100 bp reads and custom sequencing primers. The study's own analysis went as follows. MiGEC version 1.2.6 was used for UMI-based consensus assembly to correct PCR and sequencing errors. MiXCR version 2.1.1 handled V(D)J alignment, clonotype assembly and CDR3 extraction. Normalisation of gene usage, clonotype sharing and MAIT/NKT TCR abundance was achieved by analysing the top 1000, 10 000 and 20 000 clonotypes per sample. Diversity was computed as the inverse Simpson index with the vegan R package after downsampling to 27 000 UMIs. Paired Mann-Whitney U tests were applied to discordant twin pairs, and Benjamini-Hochberg correction was used for multiple testing. The reads were reprocessed in TCRdb, with one entry per CDR3 protein sequence and no accompanying DNA. The V and J calls, along with clone size, are taken from TCRdb and not from the paper's own processing. The table for this sample lists about 140,000 distinct CDR3 sequences. The ten top clones hold around 1.3% of the sample.

This sample is drawn from a study of monozygotic twins with inflammatory bowel disease (dated by TCRdb to the late 2010s). Broadly, across the study: In total, about 30 monozygotic twin pairs made up the full study: 19 Danish pairs, all IBD-discordant, plus nine German pairs, of which four were IBD-concordant and five were IBD-discordant. Within discordant pairs, disease-associated traits were sought mainly by comparing IBD patients with their genetically identical healthy co-twins. Each individual had, on average, about 151 000 unique TCRalpha sequences and 181 000 unique TCRbeta sequences available for analysis. What the study reported, not specific to this receptor: Differing immunosuppressive treatments among patients may have added background noise and inter-individual variability to the repertoires. IBD patients shared fewer clonotypes with other individuals than healthy twins did, most markedly in patients showing signs of disease activity. Distinction between different T cell subtypes could not be achieved in the analysis. The results gave no support for a single strong signal or clonotype linked to IBD. Repertoire similarity did not differ between concordant and discordant twins, possibly due to limited statistical power. TCRbeta repertoire diversity, by inverse Simpson index, was decreased in IBD patients compared with their healthy co-twins.

This chain joins TRBV28 to TRBJ1-6; TCRdb selects TRBD1, and the lack of DNA leaves this call unchecked. Sequencing was performed on blood. The source is a human donor with ulcerative colitis or Crohn's disease, or a healthy co-twin of an affected twin (not recorded which). CDR3 protein: CASSLWAGQPSSYNSPLHF.